This is a list of T cell receptor beta chains from one sample in a study of cytomegalovirus exposure and HLA in healthy donors. Repertoires were generated with immunoSEQ multiplex PCR, while TCRdb's copy carries only in-frame clones and drops some. This sample has 100,000 to 120,000 clones, with 88% found just once. The sequenced sample was PBMCs. These receptors all stem from a woman aged 25 to 45 in good health and CMV-seropositive. Both conserved end residues are part of each CDR3. The order of the fields is V gene, CDR3 protein.

v_gene: TRBV28
CDR3aa: CASSTRGHALNYGYTF

v_gene: TRBV5-1
CDR3aa: CASSSHRARGNTEAFF

v_gene: TRBV7-3
CDR3aa: CASSRKTITGATGELFF

v_gene: TRBV5-1
CDR3aa: CASSQKTASYEQYF

v_gene: TRBV5-6
CDR3aa: CASRPVRDNQETQYF

v_gene: TRBV28
CDR3aa: CASSFGTAYEQYF

v_gene: TRBV5-4
CDR3aa: CASNPSGASSYNEQFF

v_gene: TRBV11-3
CDR3aa: CASSPGSWTGELFF

v_gene: TRBV11-1
CDR3aa: CASSRGPGQGKETQYF

v_gene: TRBV6-5
CDR3aa: CASGATEDSPYGYTF

v_gene: TRBV9
CDR3aa: CASSGLIGGSGNTIYF

v_gene: TRBV7-8
CDR3aa: CASSLVPQGETQYF

v_gene: TRBV7-9
CDR3aa: CASDHPGGVGYGYTF

v_gene: TRBV9
CDR3aa: CASSASGQGYEQYF

v_gene: TRBV7-9
CDR3aa: CASSLALGQGLETQYF

v_gene: TRBV5-1
CDR3aa: CASSSRLAGVRTDTQYF